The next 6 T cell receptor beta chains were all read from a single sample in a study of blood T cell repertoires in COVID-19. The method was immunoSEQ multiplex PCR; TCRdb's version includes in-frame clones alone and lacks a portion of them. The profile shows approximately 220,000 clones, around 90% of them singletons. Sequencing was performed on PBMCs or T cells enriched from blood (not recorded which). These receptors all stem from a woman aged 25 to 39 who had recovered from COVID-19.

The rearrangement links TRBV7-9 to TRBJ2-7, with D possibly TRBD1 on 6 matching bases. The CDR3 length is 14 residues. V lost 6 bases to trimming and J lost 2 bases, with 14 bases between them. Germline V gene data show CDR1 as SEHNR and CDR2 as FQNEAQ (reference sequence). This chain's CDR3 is CASSPTGTTYEQYF. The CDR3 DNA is TGTGCCAGCAGTCCTACCGGGACAACCTACGAGCAGTACTTC. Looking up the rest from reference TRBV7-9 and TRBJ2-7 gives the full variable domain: DTGVSQNPRHKITKRGQNVTFRCDPISEHNRLYWYRQTLGQGPEFLTYFQNEAQLEKSRLLSDRFSAERPKGSFSTLEIQRTEQGDSAMYLCASSPTGTTYEQYFGPGTRLTVT.

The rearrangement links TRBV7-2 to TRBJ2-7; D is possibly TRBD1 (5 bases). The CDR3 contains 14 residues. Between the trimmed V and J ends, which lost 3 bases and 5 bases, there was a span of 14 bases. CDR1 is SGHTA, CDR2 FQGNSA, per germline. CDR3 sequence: CASSFRGFTNEQYF. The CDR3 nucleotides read TGTGCCAGCAGCTTTAGGGGTTTCACGAACGAGCAGTACTTC.

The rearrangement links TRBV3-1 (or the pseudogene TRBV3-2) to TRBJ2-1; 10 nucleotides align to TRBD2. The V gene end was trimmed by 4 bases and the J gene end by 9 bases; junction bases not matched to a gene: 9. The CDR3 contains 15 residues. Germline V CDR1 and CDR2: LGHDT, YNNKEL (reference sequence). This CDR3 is CASSPQVAGGVEQFF. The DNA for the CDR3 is TGTGCCAGCAGCCCCCAAGTAGCGGGGGGCGTTGAGCAGTTCTTC.

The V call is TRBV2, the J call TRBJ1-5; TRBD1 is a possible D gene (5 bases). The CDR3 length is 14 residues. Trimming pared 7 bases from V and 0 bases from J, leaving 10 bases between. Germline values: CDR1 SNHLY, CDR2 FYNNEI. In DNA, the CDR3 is TGTGCCAGCACCAGGGTAAATAGCAATCAGCCCCAGCATTTT. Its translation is CASTRVNSNQPQHF.

The CDR3 sequence is CASSSGGRVEKLFF. DNA of the CDR3: TGTGCCAGCAGCTCGGGGGGGAGGGTTGAAAAACTGTTTTTT. V gene TRBV5-4 combines with J gene TRBJ1-4, with D perhaps TRBD1 (5 bases). V was trimmed by 3 bases and J by 7 bases, leaving 13 bases between them. The CDR3 runs 14 residues. Per the germline V gene, CDR1 is SGHNT and CDR2 is YYREEE (reference sequence).

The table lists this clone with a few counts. The CDR3 nucleotides read TGTGCCAGCAGCTTGGGGGGAACGGGACAGGGATTACGAAAACTGTTTTTT. Protein sequence: CASSLGGTGQGLRKLFF. V is TRBV5-4 and J is TRBJ1-4, with 9 positions matching TRBD1. The CDR3 has 17 residues. V lost 0 bases to trimming and J lost 10 bases; unmatched junction nucleotides: 13. CDR1 is SGHNT and CDR2 is YYREEE in the germline V gene (reference sequence).